The 19 T cell receptor beta chains reported below all come from one sample, sequenced in a study of technical replicates of blood from a few donors. The protocol was immunoSEQ multiplex PCR, while the TCRdb copy is restricted to in-frame clones and leaves out a portion. The sample consists of tens of thousands of clones, 97% of them appearing once. The sequencing input was T cells isolated from PBMCs. The source is a human donor in good health.

The rearrangement links TRBV11-2 to TRBJ2-5; 8 positions agree with TRBD1. Germline CDR1 SGHAT, CDR2 FQNNGV. V dropped 5 bases and J dropped 2; count of bases not matched to a gene: 10. This CDR3 comprises 16 residues. The CDR3 loop reads CASSPPRQGLQETQYF. CDR3 coding DNA: TGTGCCAGCAGCCCTCCGAGACAGGGGCTTCAAGAGACCCAGTACTTC.

The chain combines TRBV11-2 with TRBJ1-2, with D maybe TRBD1 (6 bases). CDR1 and CDR2 from the germline V gene are SGHAT and FQNNGV. CDR3 length equals 15 residues. The germline V and J ends were trimmed by 4 bases and 3 bases, with 15 bases remaining between them. CDR3 sequence: CASSSSYQGYYGYTF. The CDR3 coding sequence is TGTGCCAGCAGCTCCTCTTACCAGGGGTACTATGGCTACACCTTC. Combining the CDR3 with reference TRBV11-2 and TRBJ1-2 gives the whole variable domain EAGVAQSPRYKIIEKRQSVAFWCNPISGHATLYWYQQILGQGPKLLIQFQNNGVVDDSQLPKDRFSAERLKGVDSTLKIQPAKLEDSAVYLCASSSSYQGYYGYTFGSGTRLTVV.

The gene calls are TRBV5-1 and TRBJ2-5; D may be TRBD2 (6 bases). Germline values: CDR1 SGHRS, CDR2 YFSETQ. The CDR3 is 14 amino acids. V lost 0 bases to trimming and J lost 7 bases, with 13 bases between them. CDR3 DNA sequence: TGCGCCAGCAGCTTGGGCGACCAAGCGGGGACCCAGTACTTC. Translating it yields CASSLGDQAGTQYF.

The V gene is TRBV20-1, the J gene TRBJ2-3; D gene uncertain. CDR3 length: 10 amino acids. Trimming cost V 5 bases and J 5 bases, with 5 bases left between them. The germline V gene encodes CDR1 DFQATT and CDR2 SNEGSKA (reference sequence). In DNA, the CDR3 is TGCAGTGCTGCCGGAGATACGCAGTATTTT. This sequence encodes CSAAGDTQYF.

The chain combines TRBV2 with TRBJ1-2, with D hard to call. Trimming took 0 bases from V and 3 from J, leaving 17 bases between them. The CDR3 is 17 residues long. In germline, CDR1 is SNHLY, CDR2 FYNNEI. This CDR3 reads CASSEADVRFRDYGYTF. The CDR3 bases are TGTGCCAGCAGTGAAGCCGACGTGAGGTTTCGGGACTATGGCTACACCTTC. Using reference TRBV2 and TRBJ1-2 for the parts outside the CDR3, the full variable domain is EPEVTQTPSHQVTQMGQEVILRCVPISNHLYFYWYRQILGQKVEFLVSFYNNEISEKSEIFDDQFSVERPDGSNFTLKIRSTKLEDSAMYFCASSEADVRFRDYGYTFGSGTRLTVV.

V gene TRBV10-2 combines with J gene TRBJ1-5, with 12 positions matching TRBD1. The CDR3 is 20 residues long. Germline CDR1 WSHSY, CDR2 SAAADI. The V segment lost 4 bases and the J segment 2 bases; nucleotides outside the gene matches: 15. Here the CDR3 reads CASSGETGTGGFGGNQPQHF. DNA of the CDR3: TGCGCCAGCAGTGGGGAAACCGGGACAGGGGGCTTCGGCGGCAATCAGCCCCAGCATTTT.

In DNA, the CDR3 is TGTGCCAGTAGTATCCCCCGAGCCTCTGGAAACACCATATATTTT. Translation: CASSIPRASGNTIYF. The gene calls are TRBV19 and TRBJ1-3; D is unresolved. Deletions cut 3 bases from V and 0 bases from J, with 9 bases between. Germline V gene lookup returns CDR1 LNHDA and CDR2 SQIVND (reference sequence). The CDR3 contains 15 residues.

This chain connects TRBV18 to TRBJ2-1, with 12 bases lining up with TRBD2. Germline CDR1 is KGHSH and CDR2 is LQKENI. The CDR3 covers 15 residues. With V trimmed by 3 bases and J by 5 bases, 2 bases remained unmatched. CDR3 bases: TGTGCCAGCTCACCCTGGACTAGCGGGAACAATGAGCAGTTCTTC. Residues: CASSPWTSGNNEQFF.

The V call is TRBV7-3, the J call TRBJ2-7; 7 nucleotides align to TRBD1. Per the germline V gene, CDR1 is SGHTA and CDR2 is FQGTGA. The CDR3 has 13 residues. The V gene end was trimmed by 5 bases and the J gene end by 7 bases; junction bases not matched to a gene: 8. As DNA, the CDR3 is TGTGCCAGCAGCCCGACAGGGTCGGGAGAGCAGTACTTC. It specifies CASSPTGSGEQYF.

The chain joins TRBV5-1 to TRBJ2-7; 13 nucleotides align to TRBD2. The V and J ends lost 4 bases and 3 bases, in that order; junction bases with no gene match: 13. Germline loops: CDR1 SGHRS, CDR2 YFSETQ. The CDR3 contains 18 residues. CDR3 in amino acids: CASSLRTSGSGRNYEQYF. The CDR3 DNA is TGCGCCAGCAGCCTTAGGACTAGCGGGAGTGGAAGGAACTACGAGCAGTACTTC.

The chain recombines TRBV11-3 with TRBJ2-7, with D perhaps TRBD1 (5 bases). The germline gives CDR1 SGHNT, CDR2 YENEEA. V was shortened by 5 bases and J by 4 bases, with 9 bases between the two germline ends. The CDR3 sequence is 12 residues long. CDR3 DNA: TGTGCCAGCAGCCCGGACATTTACGAGCAGTACTTC. This codes for CASSPDIYEQYF.

The chain combines TRBV11-2 with TRBJ2-7; the D gene is possibly TRBD1 (5 bases). Trimming pared 1 base from V and 5 bases from J, leaving 15 bases between. The CDR3 runs 15 residues. The V gene's germline CDR1 is SGHAT and CDR2 FQNNGV. The CDR3 nucleotides are TGTGCCAGCAGCTTAGGGGGCCCAGGGTTACACGAGCAGTACTTC. It translates to CASSLGGPGLHEQYF.

The rearrangement uses TRBV5-1 and TRBJ1-5, with no clear D. Germline loops: CDR1 SGHRS, CDR2 YFSETQ. V lost 0 bases, J lost 0 bases, and 7 bases lay in between. This CDR3 contains 15 residues. DNA for the CDR3: TGCGCCAGCAGCTTGGGCGGGTATAGCAATCAGCCCCAGCATTTT. Protein sequence: CASSLGGYSNQPQHF.

The rearrangement uses TRBV2 and TRBJ1-1; D is ambiguous. Trimming removed 6 bases from V and 4 bases from J, with 12 bases in between. This CDR3 is built from 13 residues. Germline loops: CDR1 SNHLY, CDR2 FYNNEI. For the CDR3, the DNA is TGTGCCAGCAGGTCGGGGTACGTCACTGAAGCTTTCTTT. This gives the protein CASRSGYVTEAFF.

The J gene is TRBJ2-5, the V gene TRBV6-5; 13 nucleotides align to TRBD2. This CDR3 has 15 amino acids. Unmatched junction bases numbered 5, after V lost 5 bases and J lost 5 bases. The germline CDR1 and CDR2 sequences are MNHEY and SVGAGI. CDR3 nucleotide sequence: TGTGCCAGCAGTACTAGCGGGAGGGCCTATGAGACCCAGTACTTC. As protein: CASSTSGRAYETQYF.

This chain uses TRBV28 with TRBJ1-1; D might be TRBD1 (5 bases). Per the germline V gene, CDR1 is MDHEN and CDR2 is SYDVKM. The ends were cut back, 10 bases at V and 4 bases at J, with 28 bases in the middle. The CDR3 length is 17 residues. The CDR3: CATRGGGWGTGFTEAFF. In nucleotides, the CDR3 is TGTGCCACCCGTGGGGGGGGTTGGGGGACGGGTTTCACTGAAGCTTTCTTT. Supplemented by reference TRBV28 and TRBJ1-1, the full variable domain reads DVKVTQSSRYLVKRTGEKVFLECVQDMDHENMFWYRQDPGLGLRLIYFSYDVKMKEKGDIPEGYSVSREKKERFSLILESASTNQTSMYLCATRGGGWGTGFTEAFFGQGTRLTVV.

This clone has just one count. V is TRBV30 and J is TRBJ2-3; 12 nucleotides line up with TRBD2. In germline, CDR1 is GTSNPN, CDR2 SVGIG (reference sequence). This CDR3 spans 17 amino acids. V dropped 4 bases and J dropped 0; count of bases not matched to a gene: 8. CDR3 nucleotide sequence: TGTGCCTGGACCACTAGCGGGGGGATATCTAGCACAGATACGCAGTATTTT. Protein: CAWTTSGGISSTDTQYF.

This chain connects TRBV5-1 to TRBJ2-6; 9 bases match TRBD1. The junction had 5 bases not matched to a gene; V was cut back by 5 bases and J by 2 bases. Germline CDR1 is SGHRS and CDR2 is YFSETQ. This CDR3 has 16 residues. CDR3 residues: CASRGQGPPGANVLTF. In nucleotides, the CDR3 is TGCGCCAGCAGAGGACAGGGGCCCCCTGGGGCCAACGTCCTGACTTTC.

J is TRBJ1-1 and V is TRBV7-9, with D uncertain. Per the germline V gene, CDR1 is SEHNR and CDR2 is FQNEAQ (reference sequence). This CDR3 region has 14 residues. Trimming pared 5 bases from V and 4 bases from J, leaving 14 bases between. CDR3 in amino acids: CASSPSQASTEAFF. In DNA form, the CDR3 reads TGTGCCAGCAGCCCCTCCCAGGCTTCCACTGAAGCTTTCTTT.